The 7 T cell receptor beta chains below all came from one sample that was sequenced in a study of prognosis after radiotherapy for stage I lung cancer. Amplification of the TCR beta CDR3 (from genomic DNA) was done by two-round multiplex PCR. The authors ran first-round PCR with primers specific to each TRBV and TRBJ gene. TCRdb itself ran the multiplex PCR reads through MiXCR, one entry per CDR3 protein. The table has fewer than 25,000 distinct CDR3 sequences, around 42% seen once. The specimen was PBMCs, collected before or after stereotactic body radiation therapy (not recorded which). Source of these receptors: a donor over 45 with non-small cell lung cancer.

This clonotype came up a few times. V usage is TRBV4-1 and J usage is TRBJ2-3, with 14 bases identical to TRBD2. The V gene's germline CDR1 is MGHRA and CDR2 YSYEKL. The CDR3 loop spans 23 amino acids. J gave up 0 bases and V 2 bases, and 19 bases lay outside the gene matches. The chain's CDR3 is CASSQPPLTGTSGRGASTDTQYF. CDR3 DNA sequence: TGCGCCAGCAGCCAACCGCCTTTAACCGGGACTAGCGGGAGAGGGGCTAGCACAGATACGCAGTATTTT.

This clonotype has at least ten counts. The chain uses TRBV19 and TRBJ2-1; 10 bases agree with TRBD2. The CDR3 is 13 residues long. The trim removed 8 bases at V and 7 bases at J, leaving 5 bases unmatched. Germline-derived CDR1 and CDR2 are LNHDA and SQIVND (reference sequence). This CDR3 is CASSTSGPNEQFF. The CDR3 DNA reads TGTGCCAGTTCGACTAGCGGGCCTAATGAGCAGTTCTTC.

On this clonotype: Its ends do not fully match the called genes, so a read error is possible. CDR3 loop: CASSFRSIPDTHYF. Here the CDR3 DNA reads TGTGCCAGCAGTTTTCGCTCTATTCCAGATACGCATTATTTT. This sequence joins TRBV12-3 or TRBV12-4 and TRBJ2-3, with D unresolved. The CDR3 length is 14 residues.

This clonotype was observed at least ten times. V and J are TRBV5-5 and TRBJ2-3; TRBD2 aligns across 9 bases. From germline, CDR1 is SGHKS and CDR2 YYEKEE (reference sequence). The CDR3 runs 15 residues. V trimming: 2 bases; J trimming: 2 bases; junction bases outside the gene matches: 3. CDR3 DNA sequence: TGTGCCAGCAGCTTATTAGCGGGGGACACAGATACGCAGTATTTT. Encoded protein: CASSLLAGDTDTQYF.

The V and J genes are TRBV6-5 and TRBJ2-2; 9 positions agree with TRBD2. Germline V gives CDR1 MNHEY, CDR2 SVGAGI. The ends lost 0 bases at V and 4 bases at J; junction bases unmatched: 21. The CDR3 spans 22 residues. CDR3 DNA sequence: TGTGCCAGCAGTTACTCTGCAACCCTTGTGGCGGGAGGGCATTACCCCACCGGGGAGCTGTTTTTT. Protein: CASSYSATLVAGGHYPTGELFF.

This clonotype was recorded at least ten times. One base away lies a much larger clone, so this may be a sequencing read error. The chain has TRBV5-1 and TRBJ2-7; the D is unclear. The CDR3 loop spans 14 amino acids. The V end was cut by 0 bases, the J end by 2 bases, with 9 bases between. Per germline, CDR1 SGHRS and CDR2 YFSETQ. CDR3 region: CASSLDGSPYEQYF. The CDR3 DNA reads as TGCGCCAGCAGCTTGGACGGTAGCCCCTACGAGCAGTACTTC.

This clonotype showed up many times. The chain employs TRBV7-3 and TRBJ2-1; 10 nucleotides agree with TRBD1. V was pared by 7 bases and J by 7 bases, with 7 bases of the junction left unmatched. CDR3 length: 14 amino acids. Germline V gene sequence: CDR1 SGHTA, CDR2 FQGTGA. The CDR3 loop reads CASTQTGGENEQFF. In nucleotides, the CDR3 is TGTGCCAGCACCCAGACAGGGGGCGAGAATGAGCAGTTCTTC.